Listed below are T cell receptor beta chains from one sample, sequenced in a study of blood T cell repertoires in COVID-19. Using immunoSEQ multiplex PCR, the repertoire was profiled, and TCRdb retains in-frame clones only, with some absent. This sample has 200,000 to 300,000 clones, with roughly 76% found just once. Sequences were obtained from peripheral blood. Receptors were obtained from a woman of 80 years or more with COVID-19, enrolled during active disease. The CDR3 runs from the conserved cysteine through the conserved F or W. Each record gives: clone size, D gene, V gene, J gene, CDR3 DNA, CDR3 protein. A D gene is named only where the DNA matches it firmly. Size tells how often a clone was seen (once, few, many) or the class of an expanded clone, and some rows leave it out.

abundance: .; d_gene: .; v_gene: TRBV4-1; j_gene: TRBJ1-6; CDR3nt: TGCGCCAGCAGCCAAGCGGCATGGGCTAATTCACCCCTCCACTTT; CDR3aa: CASSQAAWANSPLHF
abundance: .; d_gene: .; v_gene: TRBV28; j_gene: TRBJ1-4; CDR3nt: TGTGCCAGCAGTTACGACCATATGGGGCCAACAACTAATGAAAAACTGTTTTTT; CDR3aa: CASSYDHMGPTTNEKLFF
abundance: .; d_gene: TRBD1; v_gene: TRBV7-2; j_gene: TRBJ1-2; CDR3nt: TGTGCCAGCAGCTTGGGACAGGGAGGCTACACCTTC; CDR3aa: CASSLGQGGYTF
abundance: .; d_gene: TRBD1; v_gene: TRBV18; j_gene: TRBJ2-3; CDR3nt: TGTGCCAGCTCACAGTACCTCCAGGGGGCAGGCTCAGATACGCAGTATTTT; CDR3aa: CASSQYLQGAGSDTQYF
abundance: .; d_gene: .; v_gene: TRBV18; j_gene: TRBJ1-2; CDR3nt: TGTGCCAGCTCTCCTGGTGTGGCGGCAGGCTACACCTTC; CDR3aa: CASSPGVAAGYTF
abundance: few; d_gene: TRBD1; v_gene: TRBV6-5; j_gene: TRBJ1-1; CDR3nt: TGTGCCAGCAGAACCCAGGGGGGTTTCCCTGAAGCTTTCTTT; CDR3aa: CASRTQGGFPEAFF
abundance: .; d_gene: TRBD1; v_gene: TRBV15; j_gene: TRBJ2-7; CDR3nt: TGTGCCACCAGCAGAGAATACGGACAGGGGGCCTACGAGCAGTACTTC; CDR3aa: CATSREYGQGAYEQYF
abundance: .; d_gene: .; v_gene: TRBV5-1; j_gene: TRBJ2-7; CDR3nt: TGCGCCAGCAGCTCTGGGGGCCAATACGAGCAGTACTTC; CDR3aa: CASSSGGQYEQYF
abundance: .; d_gene: .; v_gene: TRBV10-3; j_gene: TRBJ1-5; CDR3nt: TGTGCCATCTCCGCAGTCGATCAGCCCCAGCATTTT; CDR3aa: CAISAVDQPQHF
abundance: .; d_gene: TRBD1; v_gene: TRBV10-3; j_gene: TRBJ2-1; CDR3nt: TGTGCCATCAGACAGGGACAGGGAAGCAATGAGCAGTTCTTC; CDR3aa: CAIRQGQGSNEQFF
abundance: .; d_gene: .; v_gene: TRBV11-3; j_gene: TRBJ2-2; CDR3nt: TGTGCCAGCAGCCTGAACACCGGGGAGCTGTTTTTT; CDR3aa: CASSLNTGELFF
abundance: .; d_gene: TRBD1; v_gene: TRBV6-2/TRBV6-3; j_gene: TRBJ1-1; CDR3nt: TGTGCCAGCAGTTACTCCCAAGGGGGCGCTTTCTTT; CDR3aa: CASSYSQGGAFF
abundance: .; d_gene: TRBD2; v_gene: TRBV7-6; j_gene: TRBJ2-5; CDR3nt: TGTGCCAGCAGCGAAACCGGCCCACTAGCGGGGGGTCGAAAAGAGACCCAGTACTTC; CDR3aa: CASSETGPLAGGRKETQYF
abundance: .; d_gene: .; v_gene: TRBV19; j_gene: TRBJ1-2; CDR3nt: TGTGCCAGTAGTATAGTACGGGTAAACTATGGCTACACCTTC; CDR3aa: CASSIVRVNYGYTF
abundance: many; d_gene: .; v_gene: TRBV27; j_gene: TRBJ1-1; CDR3nt: TGTGCCAGCAGTTTATCATCAGGGTGGGACACTGAAGCTTTCTTT; CDR3aa: CASSLSSGWDTEAFF
abundance: .; d_gene: TRBD2; v_gene: TRBV3-1/TRBV3-2; j_gene: TRBJ2-5; CDR3nt: TGTGCCAGCAGCCAGGTAGCGGGTTATTTAGAGACCCAGTACTTC; CDR3aa: CASSQVAGYLETQYF
abundance: .; d_gene: TRBD1; v_gene: TRBV30; j_gene: TRBJ1-3; CDR3nt: TGTGCCTGGAGTCCAGGGGGCACGGGAAACACCATATATTTT; CDR3aa: CAWSPGGTGNTIYF
abundance: .; d_gene: .; v_gene: TRBV10-3; j_gene: TRBJ1-6; CDR3nt: TGTGCCATCAGTGATTCCGGGGCCTATAATTCACCCCTCCACTTT; CDR3aa: CAISDSGAYNSPLHF
abundance: .; d_gene: .; v_gene: TRBV18; j_gene: TRBJ2-7; CDR3nt: TGTGCCAGCTCACGCTCGGGTCAGAGGTACGAGCAGTACTTC; CDR3aa: CASSRSGQRYEQYF
abundance: .; d_gene: TRBD2; v_gene: TRBV5-1; j_gene: TRBJ2-2; CDR3nt: TGCGCCAGCGGAAGAGCGGGGGGGCCCATTGGGGAGCTGTTTTTT; CDR3aa: CASGRAGGPIGELFF
abundance: .; d_gene: .; v_gene: TRBV4-3; j_gene: TRBJ1-4; CDR3nt: TGCGCCAGCAGCCAAGTGGCCGAAAAACTGTTTTTT; CDR3aa: CASSQVAEKLFF
abundance: .; d_gene: .; v_gene: TRBV6-5; j_gene: TRBJ1-1; CDR3nt: TGTGCCAGCAGTTACTCCAACAGGAACACTGAAGCTTTCTTT; CDR3aa: CASSYSNRNTEAFF
abundance: .; d_gene: TRBD2; v_gene: TRBV25-1; j_gene: TRBJ2-1; CDR3nt: TGTGCCAGCACTAGAAGCGGGAGGGCCAATGAGCAGTTCTTC; CDR3aa: CASTRSGRANEQFF
abundance: .; d_gene: TRBD2; v_gene: TRBV4-2; j_gene: TRBJ2-1; CDR3nt: TGTGCCAGCAGCCCCAAATTCCCAGCGGGAGGGGGTGAGCAGTTCTTC; CDR3aa: CASSPKFPAGGGEQFF
abundance: .; d_gene: .; v_gene: TRBV30; j_gene: TRBJ1-5; CDR3nt: TGTGCCTGGAGTGCGGGATCTGATCAGCCCCAGCATTTT; CDR3aa: CAWSAGSDQPQHF
abundance: .; d_gene: .; v_gene: TRBV2; j_gene: TRBJ2-6; CDR3nt: TGTGCCAGCTCCGGACCCCGAGGGAGCGTCCTGACTTTC; CDR3aa: CASSGPRGSVLTF
abundance: .; d_gene: TRBD2; v_gene: TRBV7-6; j_gene: TRBJ2-5; CDR3nt: TGTGCCAGCAGCTTTGGCGGGAGTTCGGTTAGAGAGACCCAGTACTTC; CDR3aa: CASSFGGSSVRETQYF
abundance: few; d_gene: .; v_gene: TRBV2; j_gene: TRBJ1-3; CDR3nt: TGTGCCGTCTCCGATCGGAACACCATATATTTT; CDR3aa: CAVSDRNTIYF
abundance: once; d_gene: .; v_gene: TRBV7-3; j_gene: TRBJ1-1; CDR3nt: TGTGCCAGCAGCCGAGGGGGACGGTTGAACACTGAAGCTTTCTTT; CDR3aa: CASSRGGRLNTEAFF
abundance: .; d_gene: .; v_gene: TRBV6-5; j_gene: TRBJ1-1; CDR3nt: TGTGCCAGCATCGGGACTGTGAACACTGAAGCTTTCTTT; CDR3aa: CASIGTVNTEAFF
abundance: few; d_gene: .; v_gene: TRBV3-1/TRBV3-2; j_gene: TRBJ1-2; CDR3nt: TGTGCCAGCAGCCACCGAAAGGTAACAGCCCGTAACTATGGCTACACCTTC; CDR3aa: CASSHRKVTARNYGYTF
abundance: .; d_gene: .; v_gene: TRBV4-1; j_gene: TRBJ2-7; CDR3nt: TGCGCCAGCAGCCACCTAGGCAGCGGGCGTCCCTACGAGCAGTACTTC; CDR3aa: CASSHLGSGRPYEQYF
abundance: .; d_gene: .; v_gene: TRBV2; j_gene: TRBJ1-5; CDR3nt: TGTGCCAGCAGCCCAAACCCCGGAGGTGGCAATCAGCCCCAGCATTTT; CDR3aa: CASSPNPGGGNQPQHF
abundance: once; d_gene: .; v_gene: TRBV5-1; j_gene: TRBJ1-5; CDR3nt: TGCGCCAGCAGCTTGGACCAGGGGAGCCAGCCCCAGCATTTT; CDR3aa: CASSLDQGSQPQHF
abundance: .; d_gene: TRBD1; v_gene: TRBV19; j_gene: TRBJ1-5; CDR3nt: TGTGCCAGTAGTAGGACAGGGCAAAAACCAAATAGCAATCAGCCCCAGCATTTT; CDR3aa: CASSRTGQKPNSNQPQHF
abundance: .; d_gene: .; v_gene: TRBV9; j_gene: TRBJ2-1; CDR3nt: TGTGCCAGCAGCGTAGGCAGGGCTGAGCAGTTCTTC; CDR3aa: CASSVGRAEQFF
abundance: .; d_gene: .; v_gene: TRBV6-1; j_gene: TRBJ1-5; CDR3nt: TGTGCCAGCAGTGAAAGGTTTGGACAATATAGCAATCAGCCCCAGCATTTT; CDR3aa: CASSERFGQYSNQPQHF
abundance: once; d_gene: TRBD1; v_gene: TRBV18; j_gene: TRBJ1-1; CDR3nt: TGTGCCAGCTCAGCTTCTGGAACAGGGGGCACTGAAGCTTTCTTT; CDR3aa: CASSASGTGGTEAFF
abundance: .; d_gene: TRBD1; v_gene: TRBV7-9; j_gene: TRBJ2-5; CDR3nt: TGTGCCTTCATTTCGGGACAGTCGTACCAAGAGACCCAGTACTTC; CDR3aa: CAFISGQSYQETQYF
abundance: .; d_gene: .; v_gene: TRBV2; j_gene: TRBJ2-4; CDR3nt: TGTGCCAGCAGTTTGAGAGAAGTAAACATTCAGTACTTC; CDR3aa: CASSLREVNIQYF